This T cell receptor (beta chain) comes out of a study of beta chain features in type 1 diabetes. Study information: Patients and healthy donors were similar in age, gender and cell yields.

The investigators reverse transcribed all of the isolated RNA, so they sequenced expressed TCRB transcripts. The method was immunoSEQ multiplex PCR; TCRdb's version includes in-frame clones alone and lacks a portion of them. The table has tens of thousands of clones, 50% to 55% seen once; the top ten hold roughly 2.5%. This clone was found a few times. What it binds is unknown. Points from the study as a whole: A moderate, significant TCRB CDR3 shortening appeared in type 1 diabetes across four CD4+ subsets.

This CDR3 comprises 13 residues. The V segment lost 5 bases and the J segment 5 bases; nucleotides outside the gene matches: 3. CDR1 is KGHSH and CDR2 is LQKENI in the germline V gene. This TCR was recovered from a woman in her forties with type 1 diabetes. Sample: Tregs from blood. The genes are TRBV18 and TRBJ2-1, with 7 bases fitting TRBD2. CDR3 nucleotide sequence: TGTGCCAGCTCAACTAGCGTCAACAATGAGCAGTTCTTC. Amino acid sequence: CASSTSVNNEQFF.